Sequencing of this T cell receptor (beta chain) was carried out in a study of blood T cell repertoires in COVID-19. Background on the study: PBMCs, B-cell-depleted T cells, or T cells were the source of the cDNA or gDNA that made up the material.

Germline V CDR1 and CDR2: MNHEY, SMNVEV (reference sequence). The CDR3 runs to 15 residues. With 4 bases removed from V and 7 bases from J, the gap between germline ends came to 19 bases. Measured with immunoSEQ multiplex PCR; TCRdb has only the in-frame clones, and not every one. Of 250,000 to 300,000 clones detected, roughly 87% appear once; the ten largest clones hold around 2.2%. Sequencing used peripheral blood. The rearrangement uses TRBV27 and TRBJ1-2; D might be TRBD1 (6 bases). The source is a woman in her 50s who had recovered from COVID-19. Here the CDR3 reads CASSYYRAWEGGYTF. The DNA of the CDR3 is TGTGCCAGCAGTTACTACAGGGCCTGGGAGGGTGGCTACACCTTC.